This T cell receptor (beta chain) emerged from a study of immune evolution from preneoplasia to lung adenocarcinoma. The V and J ends lost 4 bases and 6 bases, in that order; junction bases with no gene match: 5. The CDR3 contains 12 residues. Germline CDR1 reads SQVTM; CDR2 reads ANQGSEA. Only in-frame clones appear in the TCRdb table, and some are missing; sequencing was by immunoSEQ multiplex PCR. The data hold more than 2,500 clones, with 87% observed a single time. Specimen: FFPE adjacent normal lung tissue. The rearrangement uses TRBV29-1 and TRBJ1-1; 7 nucleotides match TRBD1. The source is a person between 65 and 80 years old with lung adenocarcinoma. The CDR3 region is CSVVEGAAEAFF. The CDR3 nucleotides read TGCAGCGTTGTGGAGGGGGCGGCTGAAGCTTTCTTT.